Listed below are T cell receptor beta chains from one sample, sequenced in a study of cytomegalovirus exposure and HLA in healthy donors. TCRdb keeps only in-frame clones here, not all; method: immunoSEQ multiplex PCR. Among some 250,000 clones listed, around 90% were seen once. Specimen: PBMCs. These receptors were obtained from a woman aged 18 to 35 in good health and CMV-seronegative. Both conserved end residues are part of each CDR3. The D gene is left open where the match is weak. The listing skips clone size in some rows; elsewhere it reads once, few, many or a size class.

V gene: TRBV15; J gene: TRBJ1-1; clone size: .; D gene: .; CDR3 protein: CATSSDGDTEAFF; CDR3 DNA: TGTGCCACCAGCAGCGACGGGGACACTGAAGCTTTCTTT
V gene: TRBV28; J gene: TRBJ2-1; clone size: once; D gene: TRBD2; CDR3 protein: CASNPGLAGGRGKFF; CDR3 DNA: TGTGCCAGCAACCCGGGACTAGCGGGGGGGCGTGGTAAGTTCTTC
V gene: TRBV7-9; J gene: TRBJ2-5; clone size: .; D gene: .; CDR3 protein: CASSLDTGQETQYF; CDR3 DNA: TGTGCCAGCAGCTTAGATACAGGGCAAGAGACCCAGTACTTC
V gene: TRBV6-5; J gene: TRBJ1-5; clone size: .; D gene: .; CDR3 protein: CASSYSASGGKVPQHF; CDR3 DNA: TGTGCCAGCAGTTACTCCGCTTCCGGCGGCAAGGTGCCCCAGCATTTT
V gene: TRBV5-1; J gene: TRBJ2-2; clone size: .; D gene: .; CDR3 protein: CASRVAANTGELFF; CDR3 DNA: TGCGCCAGCAGGGTAGCAGCGAACACCGGGGAGCTGTTTTTT
V gene: TRBV27; J gene: TRBJ2-4; clone size: .; D gene: TRBD1; CDR3 protein: CASRTGSDIQYF; CDR3 DNA: TGTGCCAGTAGGACAGGGTCGGACATTCAGTACTTC
V gene: TRBV7-6; J gene: TRBJ2-7; clone size: .; D gene: .; CDR3 protein: CASSLGGTASYEQYF; CDR3 DNA: TGTGCCAGCAGCTTAGGCGGGACAGCCTCCTACGAGCAGTACTTC
V gene: TRBV15; J gene: TRBJ1-2; clone size: .; D gene: .; CDR3 protein: CATSRDRGGSPGRGYTF; CDR3 DNA: TGTGCCACCAGCAGAGATAGGGGAGGATCTCCGGGTCGCGGCTACACCTTC
V gene: TRBV28; J gene: TRBJ2-2; clone size: once; D gene: .; CDR3 protein: CASSFLGRAGELFF; CDR3 DNA: TGTGCCAGCAGTTTCCTCGGCAGGGCCGGGGAGCTGTTTTTT
V gene: TRBV5-1; J gene: TRBJ2-4; clone size: .; D gene: TRBD2; CDR3 protein: CASSLGTSGGLIAKNIQYF; CDR3 DNA: TGCGCCAGCAGCCTGGGGACTAGCGGGGGTTTGATCGCCAAAAACATTCAGTACTTC
V gene: TRBV7-8; J gene: TRBJ1-5; clone size: .; D gene: .; CDR3 protein: CASSLVPQGSNQPQHF; CDR3 DNA: TGTGCCAGCAGCTTAGTGCCGCAGGGAAGCAATCAGCCCCAGCATTTT
V gene: TRBV7-2; J gene: TRBJ2-3; clone size: .; D gene: .; CDR3 protein: CASSLGPTGRGTDTQYF; CDR3 DNA: TGTGCCAGCAGCTTAGGCCCGACGGGGAGGGGGACAGATACGCAGTATTTT
V gene: TRBV6-4; J gene: TRBJ2-3; clone size: .; D gene: TRBD2; CDR3 protein: CASSEVAGTTDTQYF; CDR3 DNA: TGTGCCAGCAGTGAGGTAGCGGGAACCACAGATACGCAGTATTTT
V gene: TRBV18; J gene: TRBJ1-5; clone size: .; D gene: TRBD1; CDR3 protein: CASSPPGQGPGQPQHF; CDR3 DNA: TGTGCCAGCTCGCCCCCGGGACAGGGTCCGGGTCAGCCCCAGCATTTT
V gene: TRBV2; J gene: TRBJ1-6; clone size: few; D gene: .; CDR3 protein: CASSQTELYSPLHF; CDR3 DNA: TGTGCCAGCAGTCAGACTGAGCTTTATTCACCCCTCCACTTT
V gene: TRBV2; J gene: TRBJ2-3; clone size: .; D gene: .; CDR3 protein: CAISPGHSTDTQYF; CDR3 DNA: TGTGCCATTTCCCCGGGACACAGCACAGATACGCAGTATTTT
V gene: TRBV27; J gene: TRBJ2-1; clone size: .; D gene: TRBD1; CDR3 protein: CASSRGTGGNEQFF; CDR3 DNA: TGTGCCAGCAGTAGAGGGACAGGGGGCAATGAGCAGTTCTTC
V gene: TRBV7-9; J gene: TRBJ1-1; clone size: .; D gene: .; CDR3 protein: CASSPGVWTEAFF; CDR3 DNA: TGTGCCAGCAGCCCAGGGGTGTGGACTGAAGCTTTCTTT
V gene: TRBV11-3; J gene: TRBJ1-6; clone size: .; D gene: .; CDR3 protein: CASSLGAGGLSPLHF; CDR3 DNA: TGTGCCAGCAGCTTAGGGGCAGGAGGGTTATCACCCCTCCACTTT
V gene: TRBV5-4; J gene: TRBJ2-3; clone size: .; D gene: TRBD2; CDR3 protein: CASRLAGGPADTQYF; CDR3 DNA: TGTGCCAGCAGACTAGCGGGGGGGCCCGCAGATACGCAGTATTTT
V gene: TRBV14; J gene: TRBJ1-2; clone size: .; D gene: TRBD1; CDR3 protein: CASSPLRTGPFSYGYTF; CDR3 DNA: TGTGCCAGCAGCCCCCTCCGGACAGGGCCCTTTTCCTATGGCTACACCTTC
V gene: TRBV5-8; J gene: TRBJ2-1; clone size: .; D gene: .; CDR3 protein: CASSARRNYNEQFF; CDR3 DNA: TGTGCCAGCAGCGCGCGGCGGAATTACAATGAGCAGTTCTTC
V gene: TRBV5-1; J gene: TRBJ1-5; clone size: .; D gene: .; CDR3 protein: CASSREAGNNQPQHF; CDR3 DNA: TGCGCCAGCAGCCGGGAGGCCGGGAACAATCAGCCCCAGCATTTT
V gene: TRBV28; J gene: TRBJ1-2; clone size: .; D gene: TRBD1; CDR3 protein: CASSLRTGFGYTF; CDR3 DNA: TGTGCCAGCAGTTTAAGGACAGGGTTTGGCTACACCTTC
V gene: TRBV7-2; J gene: TRBJ2-3; clone size: .; D gene: TRBD2; CDR3 protein: CASSLGSLAGLDTQYF; CDR3 DNA: TGTGCCAGCAGCTTAGGTTCCCTAGCGGGCCTAGATACGCAGTATTTT
V gene: TRBV7-8; J gene: TRBJ1-1; clone size: .; D gene: .; CDR3 protein: CASSFRVPFGNQGTEAFF; CDR3 DNA: TGTGCCAGCAGCTTCAGGGTCCCGTTCGGAAACCAGGGCACTGAAGCTTTCTTT
V gene: TRBV6-6; J gene: TRBJ2-5; clone size: many; D gene: TRBD2; CDR3 protein: CASSYSRTSGGETQYF; CDR3 DNA: TGTGCCAGCAGTTACTCCCGGACTAGCGGGGGAGAGACCCAGTACTTC
V gene: TRBV7-2; J gene: TRBJ2-3; clone size: .; D gene: .; CDR3 protein: CASSLLGGGITDTQYF; CDR3 DNA: TGTGCCAGCAGCTTACTCGGCGGGGGCATCACAGATACGCAGTATTTT
V gene: TRBV28; J gene: TRBJ2-2; clone size: .; D gene: TRBD2; CDR3 protein: CASSRTSGGSNTGELFF; CDR3 DNA: TGTGCCAGCAGTCGGACTAGCGGGGGCTCGAACACCGGGGAGCTGTTTTTT
V gene: TRBV5-8; J gene: TRBJ2-5; clone size: .; D gene: .; CDR3 protein: CASSLEGGRGETQYF; CDR3 DNA: TGTGCCAGCAGCTTGGAGGGGGGGCGCGGGGAGACCCAGTACTTC
V gene: TRBV6-1; J gene: TRBJ2-1; clone size: .; D gene: .; CDR3 protein: CASSEAFHNEQFF; CDR3 DNA: TGTGCCAGCAGTGAAGCCTTCCACAATGAGCAGTTCTTC
V gene: TRBV5-6; J gene: TRBJ1-1; clone size: .; D gene: .; CDR3 protein: CASSFLGRDTEAFF; CDR3 DNA: TGTGCCAGCAGCTTCCTAGGGAGGGACACTGAAGCTTTCTTT
V gene: TRBV4-1; J gene: TRBJ2-1; clone size: .; D gene: TRBD2; CDR3 protein: CASSQALASGGRGEQFF; CDR3 DNA: TGCGCCAGCAGCCAAGCCTTGGCTAGCGGGGGCAGGGGTGAGCAGTTCTTC
V gene: TRBV19; J gene: TRBJ2-3; clone size: .; D gene: TRBD2; CDR3 protein: CASSIEGGGADTQYF; CDR3 DNA: TGTGCCAGTAGTATAGAGGGCGGGGGGGCAGATACGCAGTATTTT
V gene: TRBV5-1; J gene: TRBJ1-1; clone size: once; D gene: .; CDR3 protein: CASSSGVRGFNTEAFF; CDR3 DNA: TGCGCCAGCAGCTCTGGGGTCAGGGGTTTCAACACTGAAGCTTTCTTT
V gene: TRBV19; J gene: TRBJ2-5; clone size: .; D gene: TRBD1; CDR3 protein: CASSIVRGRDQETQYF; CDR3 DNA: TGTGCCAGTAGTATAGTAAGGGGGCGAGACCAAGAGACCCAGTACTTC
V gene: TRBV7-2; J gene: TRBJ2-3; clone size: .; D gene: TRBD1; CDR3 protein: CASRRQGGADTQYF; CDR3 DNA: TGTGCCAGCAGGCGACAGGGGGGGGCAGATACGCAGTATTTT
V gene: TRBV4-1; J gene: TRBJ2-5; clone size: .; D gene: .; CDR3 protein: CASSQDAGLETQYF; CDR3 DNA: TGCGCCAGCAGCCAAGATGCGGGGCTGGAGACCCAGTACTTC
V gene: TRBV28; J gene: TRBJ1-3; clone size: .; D gene: .; CDR3 protein: CASTPGQGVGEDTIYF; CDR3 DNA: TGTGCCAGCACCCCCGGGCAGGGCGTTGGTGAGGACACCATATATTTT
V gene: TRBV27; J gene: TRBJ2-1; clone size: .; D gene: TRBD2; CDR3 protein: CASSLIGPTGGVRGEQFF; CDR3 DNA: TGTGCCAGCAGTTTAATCGGCCCCACGGGGGGTGTTCGGGGTGAGCAGTTCTTC
V gene: TRBV4-3; J gene: TRBJ1-1; clone size: .; D gene: TRBD1; CDR3 protein: CASSQGPPGGYTEAFF; CDR3 DNA: TGCGCCAGCAGCCAAGGGCCGCCAGGGGGGTACACTGAAGCTTTCTTT
V gene: TRBV6-1; J gene: TRBJ2-7; clone size: .; D gene: .; CDR3 protein: CASEDSGLFYEQYF; CDR3 DNA: TGTGCCAGTGAGGACAGTGGGCTTTTCTACGAGCAGTACTTC
V gene: TRBV18; J gene: TRBJ2-3; clone size: .; D gene: .; CDR3 protein: CASSLTTAAGDTQYF; CDR3 DNA: TGTGCCAGCTCACTAACAACGGCTGCGGGAGATACGCAGTATTTT
V gene: TRBV28; J gene: TRBJ1-6; clone size: .; D gene: .; CDR3 protein: CASSRQFDSPLHF; CDR3 DNA: TGTGCCAGCAGTCGTCAGTTCGATTCACCCCTCCACTTT
V gene: TRBV27; J gene: TRBJ1-6; clone size: once; D gene: TRBD1; CDR3 protein: CASSLSGQGAYNSPLHF; CDR3 DNA: TGTGCCAGCAGTTTATCGGGACAGGGGGCTTATAATTCACCCCTCCACTTT